The 6 T cell receptor beta chains given below trace back to one sample, sequenced in a study of cytomegalovirus exposure and HLA in healthy donors. The primer mix had 60 Vbeta and 13 Jbeta primers. Using immunoSEQ multiplex PCR, the repertoire was profiled, and TCRdb retains in-frame clones only, with some absent. The sample consists of over 150,000 clones, 80% of them appearing once. The sequenced sample was PBMCs. These receptors were taken from a man aged 30 to 45 in good health and CMV-seropositive.

This sequence joins TRBV10-3 and TRBJ1-1; TRBD1 aligns across 7 bases. The germline V gene has CDR1 ENHRY and CDR2 SYGVKD. The CDR3 is made up of 14 amino acids. V lost 0 bases and J lost 4; bases outside the gene matches: 2. The chain's CDR3 is CAISESQGGTEAFF. CDR3 coding DNA: TGTGCCATCAGTGAGTCTCAGGGGGGCACTGAAGCTTTCTTT.

The rearrangement joins TRBV28 to TRBJ1-2, with D tentatively TRBD1 (5 bases). CDR3 size: 14 residues. Germline V gene lookup returns CDR1 MDHEN and CDR2 SYDVKM. Trimming left V 4 bases short and J 8 bases short, with 17 bases between. The CDR3 protein is CASSSSRDPGGYTF. CDR3 in DNA: TGTGCCAGCAGTTCGAGCAGGGATCCTGGAGGCTACACCTTC.

V gene TRBV6-6 combines with J gene TRBJ2-3; D is unresolved. V lost 6 bases and J lost 1, with 14 bases in between. In germline, CDR1 is MNHNY, CDR2 SVGAGI (reference sequence). The length of the CDR3 is 15 residues. The CDR3 sequence: CASRYPRSGTDTQYF. The CDR3 coding sequence is TGTGCCAGCAGATACCCCAGGTCCGGCACAGATACGCAGTATTTT.

In nucleotides, the CDR3 is TGTGCCAGCACCCCACGGAGCGGATACACAGATACGCAGTATTTT. It is translated as CASTPRSGYTDTQYF. This chain links TRBV5-4 with TRBJ2-3, with D tentatively TRBD2 (5 bases). With 6 bases removed from V and 2 bases from J, the gap between germline ends came to 16 bases. Germline V gene data show CDR1 as SGHNT and CDR2 as YYREEE (reference sequence). The length of the CDR3 is 15 residues.

Only a few counts were recorded for this clone. Distinct nucleotide sequences in the sample also encode this CDR3. V usage is TRBV28 and J usage is TRBJ2-1, with TRBD2 matching 9 bases. The ends lost 3 bases at V and 4 bases at J; junction bases unmatched: 1. The germline gives CDR1 MDHEN, CDR2 SYDVKM. The CDR3 runs 14 residues. The CDR3 protein is CASSLAGGYNEQFF. The CDR3 DNA reads as TGTGCCAGCAGTTTGGCGGGAGGGTACAATGAGCAGTTCTTC. The variable domain in full, with the rest retrieved from reference TRBV28 and TRBJ2-1, is DVKVTQSSRYLVKRTGEKVFLECVQDMDHENMFWYRQDPGLGLRLIYFSYDVKMKEKGDIPEGYSVSREKKERFSLILESASTNQTSMYLCASSLAGGYNEQFFGPGTRLTVL.

This clone was seen a few times. The V call is TRBV4-3, the J call TRBJ1-4; D remains unclear. There are 15 residues in the CDR3. Germline-derived CDR1 and CDR2 are LGHNA and YSLEER. V dropped 1 base and J dropped 10 bases, with 16 bases sitting between them. This CDR3 reads CASSQVAELPGKLFF. The CDR3 DNA reads as TGCGCCAGCAGCCAAGTCGCCGAGTTGCCCGGAAAACTGTTTTTT.